Reported below is one TCR beta chain. The sample is drawn from a study of blood T cell repertoires in COVID-19. Study as a whole: PBMCs, B-cell-depleted T cells, or T cells provided the cDNA or gDNA that made up the material.

As processed by the authors: It was from reference gene primer amplification that nucleated cell counts were estimated. Using immunoSEQ multiplex PCR, the repertoire was profiled, and TCRdb retains in-frame clones only, with some absent. Clonal size and the V and J genes are those of that table, whereas D and trimming came from the DNA. The sample shows 100,000 to 150,000 clones, around 63% of them seen only once. Germline V gene data show CDR1 as ENHRY and CDR2 as SYGVKD. V was cut by 0 bases and J by 3 bases, with 7 bases left in between. The CDR3 runs 14 residues. The clonotype originates from a woman aged 70-85 years with acute or convalescent COVID-19. The chain employs TRBV10-3 and TRBJ2-3, with a possible D match to TRBD2 (5 bases). Sequenced input: peripheral blood. The CDR3 coding sequence is TGTGCCATCAGTGAGTCGTCGGGGACAGATACGCAGTATTTT. Translation gives CAISESSGTDTQYF.